These T cell receptor beta chains were read from a single sample in a study of T cell repertoires in cytomegalovirus infection. One entry per CDR3 protein, called by TCRdb with MiXCR from the reads. The table lists 570,000 or so distinct CDR3 sequences, 40% of them singletons, with 48% in the top ten. These TCRs' antigens remain unknown. Source: cultured PBMCs, taken from culture after CMV antigen stimulation. The receptor set was obtained from a human donor in good health (CMV status not recorded). Some clones in this sample may be carry-over from other donors' samples. Both conserved end residues are part of each CDR3. A D gene is named only where the DNA matches it firmly. Expanded clones are given a class, and other clones once, few, many or no size at all.

V	D	J	size	CDR3	DNA
TRBV7-2	TRBD1	TRBJ2-3	many	CASSPGQGGVDTQYF	TGTGCCAGCAGCCCCGGACAGGGGGGAGTCGATACGCAGTATTTT
TRBV11-2	-	TRBJ1-1	-	CASSPPLESRAEAFF	TGTGCCAGCAGCCCACCTCTCGAAAGCAGGGCTGAAGCTTTCTTT
TRBV27	-	TRBJ1-1	-	CASSPQTRREYTEAFF	TGTGCCAGCAGTCCTCAAACCCGAAGGGAATACACTGAAGCTTTCTTT
TRBV12-3/TRBV12-4	TRBD1	TRBJ2-1	few	CASSPLGAGGYNEQFF	TGTGCCAGCAGTCCCCTAGGGGCAGGGGGCTACAATGAGCAGTTCTTC
TRBV28	-	TRBJ2-1	few	CASMGISYNEQFF	TGTGCCAGCATGGGTATTTCCTACAATGAGCAGTTCTTC
TRBV6-6	-	TRBJ1-1	-	CASIQTWGTEAFF	TGTGCCAGCATCCAGACTTGGGGCACTGAAGCTTTCTTT
TRBV11-2	-	TRBJ2-1	many	CASSHLGNEQFF	TGTGCCAGCAGCCACCTGGGAAATGAGCAGTTCTTC
TRBV11-2	-	TRBJ2-3	few	CASSEALAADTQYF	TGTGCCAGCAGCGAAGCACTAGCTGCAGATACGCAGTATTTT
TRBV4-3	TRBD1	TRBJ1-1	-	CASSQIHPIRDRANTEAFF	TGCGCCAGCAGCCAGATTCACCCCATCCGGGACAGGGCGAACACTGAAGCTTTCTTT
TRBV6-6	-	TRBJ2-5	-	CASSYSDRVGTQYF	TGTGCCAGCAGTTACTCGGACCGAGTCGGGACCCAGTACTTC
TRBV7-9	TRBD1	TRBJ1-2	-	CASSLSSGQGKGYTF	TGTGCCAGCAGCTTAAGCTCCGGACAGGGAAAAGGCTACACCTTC
TRBV7-2	-	TRBJ2-1	few	CASSPRHSYNEQFF	TGTGCCAGCAGCCCCCGTCACTCCTACAATGAGCAGTTCTTC
TRBV7-9	-	TRBJ1-2	-	CASTPRYQGDYGYTF	TGTGCCAGCACTCCCAGATATCAGGGAGACTATGGCTACACCTTC
TRBV27	TRBD2	TRBJ2-3	few	CASSSGAGFRDTQYF	TGTGCCAGCAGTAGCGGGGCGGGATTTCGAGATACGCAGTATTTT
TRBV2	-	TRBJ1-2	-	CASSEEVRASFNYGYTF	TGTGCCAGCAGTGAAGAGGTCAGGGCCTCCTTTAACTATGGCTACACCTTC
TRBV15	-	TRBJ2-6	-	CATSRTAYSGANVLTF	TGTGCCACCAGCAGAACAGCCTACTCTGGGGCCAACGTCCTGACTTTC
TRBV20-1	-	TRBJ1-5	-	CSARGGVDQPQHF	TGCAGTGCGAGGGGGGGGGTAGATCAGCCCCAGCATTTT
TRBV7-2	-	TRBJ2-1	-	CASSLRGIRGGEQFF	TGTGCCAGCAGCTTAAGGGGGATCCGGGGCGGAGAGCAGTTCTTC
TRBV12-3/TRBV12-4	-	TRBJ2-7	few	CASSWQGSEQYF	TGTGCCAGCAGTTGGCAGGGTAGCGAGCAGTACTTC
TRBV6-1	-	TRBJ1-5	few	CASSTDRDQPQHF	TGTGCCAGCAGTACGGACCGGGATCAGCCCCAGCATTTT